These 30 T cell receptor beta chains came from one sample sequenced in a study of T cell responses to AZD1222 COVID-19 vaccine. Libraries were prepared by immunoSEQ multiplex PCR; TCRdb keeps only in-frame clonotypes and omits some of them. The data contain approximately 130,000 clones, approximately 85% of them singletons. Sequenced material: peripheral blood, taken on day 0 of AZD1222 vaccination. These receptors were obtained from an adult in good health.

The DNA for the CDR3 is TGTGCCAGCAGTGGACAGGAGGTCACTGAAGCTTTCTTT. Its translation is CASSGQEVTEAFF. The chain is built from TRBV2 and TRBJ1-1; possibly TRBD1 for D (6 bases). Between the trimmed V and J ends, which lost 4 bases and 4 bases, there was a span of 10 bases. Per germline, CDR1 SNHLY and CDR2 FYNNEI. The length of the CDR3 is 13 residues.

The CDR3 reads CAWSVIRYTGELFF. The CDR3 nucleotides read TGTGCCTGGAGTGTAATCCGGTACACCGGGGAGCTGTTTTTT. The J gene is TRBJ2-2, the V gene TRBV30, with no clear D. The germline CDR1 and CDR2 sequences are GTSNPN and SVGIG (reference sequence). Trimming took 0 bases from V and 3 from J, leaving 8 bases between them. CDR3 length: 14 residues.

DNA for the CDR3: TGCGCCAGCAGCTTGTCTGCTCGAGGCGGTGGTGAGCAGTTCTTC. As protein: CASSLSARGGGEQFF. The chain couples TRBV5-1 to TRBJ2-1; D is ambiguous. The V gene's germline CDR1 is SGHRS and CDR2 YFSETQ. Trimming stripped 1 base from V and 9 bases from J, with 17 bases between. The CDR3 covers 15 residues.

The chain joins TRBV9 to TRBJ2-1; D remains ambiguous. With 3 bases removed from V and 8 bases from J, the gap between germline ends came to 6 bases. The CDR3 runs to 11 residues. Germline values: CDR1 SGDLS, CDR2 YYNGEE. Written as DNA, the CDR3 is TGTGCCAGCAGCGCCGTAGATGAGCAGTTCTTC. This gives the protein CASSAVDEQFF.

The chain employs TRBV19 and TRBJ2-5, with D perhaps matching TRBD1 (5 bases). Germline V lookup: CDR1 LNHDA, CDR2 SQIVND (reference sequence). CDR3 length equals 14 residues. V gave up 4 bases and J gave up 2 bases, with 11 bases separating them. The CDR3 sequence: CASSTLQVQETQYF. The CDR3 DNA follows: TGTGCCAGTAGTACATTACAGGTACAAGAGACCCAGTACTTC.

The chain joins TRBV5-1 to TRBJ2-2, with TRBD1 matching 7 bases. This CDR3 has 15 amino acids. Germline V lookup: CDR1 SGHRS, CDR2 YFSETQ. The J segment lost 2 bases and the V segment lost 4 bases, leaving 5 bases of the junction unmatched. In nucleotides, the CDR3 is TGCGCCAGCAGCATAACAGGGGTAAACACCGGGGAGCTGTTTTTT. This codes for CASSITGVNTGELFF.

Only one count was recorded for this clone. V and J are TRBV5-1 and TRBJ2-1; 11 bases map to TRBD2. CDR1 and CDR2 from the germline V gene are SGHRS and YFSETQ. V was clipped by 4 bases and J by 7 bases; unmatched bases: 13. The CDR3 has 17 amino acids. The CDR3 here is CASSLNRGRLAGNEQFF. CDR3 bases: TGCGCCAGCAGCCTCAACCGCGGCAGACTAGCGGGAAATGAGCAGTTCTTC.

This clone was detected once. The chain couples TRBV6-2 or TRBV6-3 to TRBJ1-5, with 9 positions matching TRBD1. Germline V gene data show CDR1 as MNHEY and CDR2 as SVGEGT. The CDR3 contains 18 residues. Trimming took 2 bases from V and 0 from J; bases not matched to a gene: 8. The CDR3 nucleotides read TGTGCCAGCAGTTACCCGGGGACAGGGCGAACTAGCAATCAGCCCCAGCATTTT. It specifies CASSYPGTGRTSNQPQHF.

To note about this clone: An end of the junction does not agree with germline; a read error may underlie this. J is TRBJ1-2 and V is TRBV6-5, with D maybe TRBD1 (5 bases). The CDR3 length is 12 residues. Germline assignment: CDR1 MNHEY and CDR2 SVGAGI. CDR3 region: CASSYSTGTAHF. CDR3 bases: TGTGCCAGCAGTTACTCTACCGGGACCGCACACTTC.

J is TRBJ2-3 and V is TRBV19, with D unresolved. Germline assignment: CDR1 LNHDA and CDR2 SQIVND (reference sequence). Trimming took 9 bases from V and 6 from J, leaving 7 bases between them. The CDR3 contains 10 residues. The CDR3 sequence: CASSGDTQYF. The CDR3 DNA reads as TGTGCCAGCTCTGGGGATACGCAGTATTTT.

This chain uses TRBV7-9 with TRBJ2-3; 7 bases fit TRBD2. CDR1 and CDR2 (germline): SEHNR, FQNEAQ (reference sequence). The length of the CDR3 is 15 residues. V was pared by 2 bases and J by 0 bases, with 2 bases of the junction left unmatched. The CDR3 reads CASSLSGTSTDTQYF. CDR3 coding DNA: TGTGCCAGCAGCTTAAGCGGGACTAGCACAGATACGCAGTATTTT.

This clone came up a few times. This rearrangement joins TRBV6-5 to TRBJ1-2, with TRBD1 identical over 10 bases. Germline V gene lookup returns CDR1 MNHEY and CDR2 SVGAGI. This CDR3 comprises 15 residues. The V segment lost 2 bases and the J segment 4 bases; nucleotides outside the gene matches: 4. As DNA, the CDR3 is TGTGCCAGCAGTTACGGGACAGGGGTGGGCTATGGCTACACCTTC. Its protein product is CASSYGTGVGYGYTF.

This chain links TRBV5-5 with TRBJ1-5; D uncertain. The CDR3 extends over 16 amino acids. V gave up 1 base and J gave up 4 bases, with 15 bases separating them. Germline-derived CDR1 and CDR2 are SGHKS and YYEKEE (reference sequence). CDR3 amino acids: CASSLLGGILNQPQHF. The CDR3 bases are TGTGCCAGCAGCTTGTTAGGCGGCATCCTGAATCAGCCCCAGCATTTT.

This clone was seen once. This chain links TRBV24-1 with TRBJ1-4; possibly TRBD1 for D (5 bases). This CDR3 has 15 amino acids. Deletions cut 5 bases from V and 8 bases from J, with 17 bases between. Germline values: CDR1 KGHDR, CDR2 SFDVKD. The CDR3 nucleotides read TGTGCCACCAGTGCAACAGGTGCCAGTGAGGAAAAACTGTTTTTT. This sequence encodes CATSATGASEEKLFF.

The chain joins TRBV7-2 to TRBJ2-7; perhaps TRBD1 as D (5 bases). The CDR3 covers 16 residues. Trimming left V 6 bases short and J 0 bases short, with 18 bases between. The V gene's germline CDR1 is SGHTA and CDR2 FQGNSA. The CDR3 region has the DNA TGTGCCAGCAGTCCCATATGGGGCCAAAGCTCCTACGAGCAGTACTTC. Its protein product is CASSPIWGQSSYEQYF.

This chain connects TRBV6-5 to TRBJ2-1, with a weak D call TRBD1 (7 bases). Looked up from germline, CDR1 is MNHEY and CDR2 is SVGAGI. The germline V and J ends were trimmed by 7 bases and 6 bases, with 13 bases remaining between them. The CDR3 length is 13 residues. CDR3 DNA sequence: TGTGCCAGCAAGGAGGGGGCGGGCAATGAGCAGTTCTTC. Translated, it gives CASKEGAGNEQFF.

The gene calls are TRBV7-2 and TRBJ1-6, with D maybe TRBD1 (5 bases). Looked up from germline, CDR1 is SGHTA and CDR2 is FQGNSA. CDR3 length equals 15 residues. The V and J ends lost 4 bases and 8 bases respectively, with 15 bases between them. CDR3 loop: CASSYEARADSPLHF. CDR3 DNA: TGTGCCAGCAGCTATGAGGCCAGGGCGGATTCACCCCTCCACTTT. Filled out from reference TRBV7-2 and TRBJ1-6, the complete variable domain reads GAGVSQSPSNKVTEKGKDVELRCDPISGHTALYWYRQSLGQGLEFLIYFQGNSAPDKSGLPSDRFSAERTGGSVSTLTIQRTQQEDSAVYLCASSYEARADSPLHFGNGTRLTVT.

This clone has a handful of counts. The chain carries TRBV5-6 and TRBJ1-3; perhaps TRBD1 as D (5 bases). In germline, CDR1 is SGHDT, CDR2 YYEEEE. Trimming left V 0 bases short and J 2 bases short, with 12 bases between. The CDR3 loop spans 16 amino acids. The CDR3 nucleotides read TGTGCCAGCAGCTTGGGGGGGAGGAAAACTGGAAACACCATATATTTT. It specifies CASSLGGRKTGNTIYF.

This clone was seen just once. The genes are TRBV5-4 and TRBJ1-1; D unresolved. V lost 4 bases, J lost 1 base, and 11 bases lay in between. This CDR3 is 14 amino acids long. Germline CDR1 is SGHNT and CDR2 is YYREEE (reference sequence). The CDR3 reads CASSLGQRNTEAFF. The CDR3 region has the DNA TGTGCCAGCAGCCTTGGTCAGAGGAACACTGAAGCTTTCTTT.

This sequence joins TRBV30 and TRBJ2-7; 7 bases fit TRBD1. The CDR3 is 16 amino acids. Germline V gives CDR1 GTSNPN, CDR2 SVGIG (reference sequence). Trimming removed 0 bases from V and 3 bases from J; junction bases left unmatched: 11. The CDR3 coding sequence is TGTGCCTGGAGTGTACTTTCGAGACAGGGTGTCTACGAGCAGTACTTC. It codes for CAWSVLSRQGVYEQYF.

This clone was counted once. The V and J genes are TRBV5-8 and TRBJ1-5; 8 bases map to TRBD1. This CDR3 is 16 amino acids long. CDR1 and CDR2 (germline): SGHTS, YDEGEE. J gave up 0 bases and V 4 bases, and 6 bases lay outside the gene matches. The CDR3 region is CASSTDRGYSNQPQHF. The CDR3 DNA is TGTGCCAGCAGCACCGACAGGGGATATAGCAATCAGCCCCAGCATTTT.

The chain links TRBV9 to TRBJ2-2; possible D gene TRBD2, 7 bases. Per germline, CDR1 SGDLS and CDR2 YYNGEE. V was pared by 1 base and J by 2 bases, with 12 bases between. The CDR3 loop spans 16 amino acids. The DNA of the CDR3 is TGTGCCAGCAGCGTACGCTCGGGGGGCAACACCGGGGAGCTGTTTTTT. As protein: CASSVRSGGNTGELFF.

The CDR3 DNA reads TGTGCCAGCAGTTTATTATATTCGGACAGCCTCCTTAATGAAAAACTGTTTTTT. Encoded protein: CASSLLYSDSLLNEKLFF. The chain uses TRBV28 and TRBJ1-4; tentatively, D is TRBD1 (6 bases). The CDR3 covers 18 residues. Germline loops: CDR1 MDHEN, CDR2 SYDVKM. Trimming cost V 1 base and J 4 bases, with 19 bases left between them.

The chain joins TRBV19 to TRBJ1-1; D ambiguous. Germline lookup yields CDR1 LNHDA and CDR2 SQIVND (reference sequence). V was pared by 3 bases and J by 0 bases, with 14 bases between. The CDR3 runs 16 residues. The CDR3 coding sequence is TGTGCCAGTAGTATTTCCCCGCCAGAAATGAACACTGAAGCTTTCTTT. This encodes CASSISPPEMNTEAFF.

The chain has TRBV7-2 and TRBJ1-1, with D unresolved. Germline V gene lookup returns CDR1 SGHTA and CDR2 FQGNSA. The CDR3 consists of 14 residues. Trimming pared 2 bases from V and 1 base from J, leaving 8 bases between. This CDR3 is CASSLFGRNTEAFF. The CDR3, as DNA: TGTGCCAGCAGCTTATTCGGCCGGAACACTGAAGCTTTCTTT.

The J gene is TRBJ2-3, the V gene TRBV27; TRBD2 agrees at 10 bases. This CDR3 has 16 residues. The J segment lost 0 bases and the V segment lost 9 bases, leaving 9 bases of the junction unmatched. CDR1 is MNHEY and CDR2 is SMNVEV in the germline V gene (reference sequence). For the CDR3, the DNA is TGTGCCAGACGAATCCTAGCGGGGGCGAGCACAGATACGCAGTATTTT. It encodes CARRILAGASTDTQYF.

The CDR3 sequence is CASSRVQGGTEAFF. In DNA form, the CDR3 reads TGCGCCAGCAGCCGGGTACAGGGGGGCACTGAAGCTTTCTTT. V usage is TRBV5-1 and J usage is TRBJ1-1; 8 bases align to TRBD1. Germline trimming cut 4 bases from V and 4 bases from J; bases unmatched to any gene: 6. Germline CDR1 is SGHRS and CDR2 is YFSETQ. CDR3 length: 14 amino acids.

CDR3 in amino acids: CASSPEVGTNYGYTF. Here the CDR3 DNA reads TGTGCCAGCTCCCCGGAGGTGGGCACTAACTATGGCTACACCTTC. V gene TRBV18 combines with J gene TRBJ1-2, with D hard to call. The V gene's germline CDR1 is KGHSH and CDR2 LQKENI. Between the trimmed V and J ends, which lost 6 bases and 0 bases, there was a span of 14 bases. This CDR3 is built from 15 residues.

V usage is TRBV27 and J usage is TRBJ2-3, with 13 positions matching TRBD2. The V gene end was trimmed by 5 bases and the J gene end by 4 bases; junction bases not matched to a gene: 12. Germline lookup yields CDR1 MNHEY and CDR2 SMNVEV (reference sequence). The CDR3 runs 18 residues. CDR3 sequence (DNA): TGTGCCAGCAGTCCTGGACTAGCGGGAGCAGGGACAGCAGATACGCAGTATTTT. This sequence encodes CASSPGLAGAGTADTQYF.

The chain couples TRBV21-1 to TRBJ1-5; the tabulated D call, TRBD1, remains unverified against the DNA. TRBV21-1 is tagged as a pseudogene. The CDR3 loop spans 17 amino acids. The CDR3 loop reads CASSLKVTGYSNQPQHF. CDR3 coding DNA: TGTGCCAGCAGTCTGAAAGTGACAGGTTATAGCAATCAGCCCCAGCATTTT.